These T cell receptor beta chains were read from a single sample in a study of blood T cell repertoires in COVID-19. Profiling relied on immunoSEQ multiplex PCR, and the TCRdb table lists in-frame clones only, not all of them. The profile shows more than 140,000 clones, 75% to 85% of them singletons. Material: peripheral blood. Receptors were obtained from a woman aged 50 to 65 in a cohort sampled during active or convalescent COVID-19. Each CDR3 is given with its conserved first and last residue. Each record gives: clone size, J gene, D gene, CDR3 length, V gene, CDR3 DNA, CDR3 protein. The D gene is left open where the match is weak. For some rows the clone size is stated as once, few or many, or as a class when expanded; others skip it.

size: .
J: TRBJ2-7
D: .
length: 12
V: TRBV5-1
DNA: TGCGCCAGCAGCTGGCTAGGGGGCGAGCAGTACTTC
CDR3: CASSWLGGEQYF

size: .
J: TRBJ2-2
D: TRBD1
length: 14
V: TRBV10-3
DNA: TGTGCCATCACCGGGACAGGGAGGACCGGGGAGCTGTTTTTT
CDR3: CAITGTGRTGELFF

size: .
J: TRBJ2-5
D: .
length: 15
V: TRBV6-5
DNA: TGTGCCAGCAGACCTTTTAATGGGAGGCAAGAGACCCAGTACTTC
CDR3: CASRPFNGRQETQYF

size: .
J: TRBJ2-5
D: .
length: 15
V: TRBV6-1
DNA: TGTGCCAGCAGTGAATTCGGGGTCTTGTGGGAGACCCAGTACTTC
CDR3: CASSEFGVLWETQYF

size: .
J: TRBJ1-5
D: TRBD1
length: 17
V: TRBV2
DNA: TGTGCCAGCAGGGTTAACCGGGACAGGGTGACCAATCAGCCCCAGCATTTT
CDR3: CASRVNRDRVTNQPQHF

size: .
J: TRBJ1-6
D: TRBD1
length: 18
V: TRBV7-9
DNA: TGTGCCAGCACCACCACCGGGACAGGGGGCCCTGGGGGATCACCCCTCCACTTT
CDR3: CASTTTGTGGPGGSPLHF

size: .
J: TRBJ2-7
D: TRBD1
length: 15
V: TRBV6-5
DNA: TGTGCCAGCAGACCGGGACAGGGGATACGGTACGAGCAGTACTTC
CDR3: CASRPGQGIRYEQYF

size: .
J: TRBJ2-5
D: TRBD2
length: 15
V: TRBV4-3
DNA: TGCGCCAGCAGCCAAGATGCGGGGGGGGAAGAGACCCAGTACTTC
CDR3: CASSQDAGGEETQYF

size: .
J: TRBJ2-7
D: TRBD1
length: 14
V: TRBV5-6
DNA: TGTGCCAGCAGCTTGGGCACAGGGGTTCACGAGCAGTACTTC
CDR3: CASSLGTGVHEQYF

size: .
J: TRBJ1-6
D: TRBD1
length: 18
V: TRBV18
DNA: TGTGCCAGCTCACTCGAACAGGGGGCTTACTTGAATAATTCACCCCTCCACTTT
CDR3: CASSLEQGAYLNNSPLHF

size: .
J: TRBJ1-2
D: TRBD1
length: 13
V: TRBV19
DNA: TGTGCCAGTAACCCGACAGGGAGCGATGGCTACACCTTC
CDR3: CASNPTGSDGYTF

size: .
J: TRBJ2-2
D: TRBD1
length: 16
V: TRBV24-1
DNA: TGTGCCACCAGTGATGCGACAGGGGTGAACACCGGGGAGCTGTTTTTT
CDR3: CATSDATGVNTGELFF

size: .
J: TRBJ1-2
D: TRBD1
length: 13
V: TRBV6-5
DNA: TGTGCCAGCAGGCCGGGACAGGGCTATGGCTACACCTTC
CDR3: CASRPGQGYGYTF

size: .
J: TRBJ1-5
D: TRBD1
length: 17
V: TRBV19
DNA: TGTGCCTCCCATAGGACCACAGGGGCGGGGAGCAATCAGCCCCAGCATTTT
CDR3: CASHRTTGAGSNQPQHF

size: .
J: TRBJ1-1
D: .
length: 14
V: TRBV27
DNA: TGTGCCAGCAGTCCCAGGCCCGGAAGAACTGAAGCTTTCTTT
CDR3: CASSPRPGRTEAFF

size: .
J: TRBJ2-7
D: TRBD2
length: 14
V: TRBV3-1/TRBV3-2
DNA: TGTGCCAGCAGAGGGACTAGACACTCCTACGAGCAGTACTTC
CDR3: CASRGTRHSYEQYF

size: .
J: TRBJ1-1
D: .
length: 14
V: TRBV5-1
DNA: TGCGCCAGCAGCTCCAGGGGACGGGACACTGAAGCTTTCTTT
CDR3: CASSSRGRDTEAFF

size: .
J: TRBJ1-5
D: .
length: 13
V: TRBV19
DNA: TGTGCCAGTAGTCAGGCAGCTAATCAGCCCCAGCATTTT
CDR3: CASSQAANQPQHF

size: .
J: TRBJ1-5
D: .
length: 15
V: TRBV6-5
DNA: TGTGCCAGCATGGGGGCCGGGGGGCAGAATCAGCCCCAGCATTTT
CDR3: CASMGAGGQNQPQHF

size: .
J: TRBJ2-7
D: .
length: 14
V: TRBV29-1
DNA: TGCAGCGTTCCTCTAGGAGGTCGTAAAGACGAGCAGTACTTC
CDR3: CSVPLGGRKDEQYF

size: .
J: TRBJ1-2
D: .
length: 14
V: TRBV30
DNA: TGTGCCTGGAGTGCGACAGAGCTTAACTATGGCTACACCTTC
CDR3: CAWSATELNYGYTF

size: .
J: TRBJ1-4
D: .
length: 13
V: TRBV27
DNA: TGTGCCAGCAGGGGCCAAACTAATGAAAAACTGTTTTTT
CDR3: CASRGQTNEKLFF

size: .
J: TRBJ2-3
D: .
length: 15
V: TRBV3-1/TRBV3-2
DNA: TGTGCCAGCAGCCGTAGCGAATTAGACACAGATACGCAGTATTTT
CDR3: CASSRSELDTDTQYF

size: .
J: TRBJ2-7
D: .
length: 14
V: TRBV25-1
DNA: TGTGCCAGCAGCAAACAGGGAGGGACCTACGAGCAGTACTTC
CDR3: CASSKQGGTYEQYF

size: few
J: TRBJ2-2
D: .
length: 11
V: TRBV6-5
DNA: TGTGCCAGCCGGGGCACCGGGGAGCTGTTTTTT
CDR3: CASRGTGELFF

size: .
J: TRBJ1-3
D: TRBD1
length: 15
V: TRBV6-5
DNA: TGTGCCAGCAGTTCACAGGGACAGGGGGGAAACACCATATATTTT
CDR3: CASSSQGQGGNTIYF

size: .
J: TRBJ1-1
D: .
length: 14
V: TRBV5-1
DNA: TGCGCCAGCAGCTTGGTAGCAGAGAACACTGAAGCTTTCTTT
CDR3: CASSLVAENTEAFF

size: .
J: TRBJ2-1
D: TRBD2
length: 16
V: TRBV19
DNA: TGTGCCAGTAGTCGAGCGGGGGCTAGCTCCTACAATGAGCAGTTCTTC
CDR3: CASSRAGASSYNEQFF

size: .
J: TRBJ2-1
D: TRBD1
length: 15
V: TRBV18
DNA: TGTGCCAGCTCACGACAGGGTAGCTCCTACAATGAGCAGTTCTTC
CDR3: CASSRQGSSYNEQFF

size: .
J: TRBJ2-2
D: TRBD1
length: 16
V: TRBV4-1
DNA: TGCGCCAGCAGCCAAGTACGACAGGGGAGCACCGGGGAGCTGTTTTTT
CDR3: CASSQVRQGSTGELFF

size: .
J: TRBJ1-4
D: .
length: 17
V: TRBV19
DNA: TGTGCCAGTGCACGAAGGTTGGCGGTAACAACTAATGAAAAACTGTTTTTT
CDR3: CASARRLAVTTNEKLFF

size: .
J: TRBJ1-2
D: TRBD1
length: 18
V: TRBV7-6
DNA: TGTGCCAGCAGCTTAGCCTCCGGCATCGCAGGGGGAGACTATGGCTACACCTTC
CDR3: CASSLASGIAGGDYGYTF

size: .
J: TRBJ2-3
D: TRBD2
length: 16
V: TRBV4-1
DNA: TGCGCCAGCAGCCCGCGGCGGGGGGAGGACACAGATACGCAGTATTTT
CDR3: CASSPRRGEDTDTQYF

size: .
J: TRBJ2-7
D: .
length: 15
V: TRBV9
DNA: TGTGCCAGCAGCGTAAGCGCAGGGGGGACCTACGAGCAGTACTTC
CDR3: CASSVSAGGTYEQYF

size: .
J: TRBJ1-2
D: TRBD1
length: 11
V: TRBV29-1
DNA: TGCAGCGGTGGACAGGGGGCGAGCTACACCTTC
CDR3: CSGGQGASYTF

size: .
J: TRBJ1-1
D: .
length: 13
V: TRBV6-1
DNA: TGTGCCAGCACTCCCACGGGGGGGACTGAAGCTTTCTTT
CDR3: CASTPTGGTEAFF

size: .
J: TRBJ1-6
D: .
length: 14
V: TRBV7-9
DNA: TGTGCCAGCAGCTTAGCGCTTCGGAATTCACCCCTCCACTTT
CDR3: CASSLALRNSPLHF

size: .
J: TRBJ2-2
D: TRBD2
length: 13
V: TRBV6-6
DNA: TGTGCCAGCAGGCTAGCGGGGCCCGGGGAGCTGTTTTTT
CDR3: CASRLAGPGELFF

size: .
J: TRBJ2-3
D: TRBD2
length: 16
V: TRBV7-9
DNA: TGTGCCAGCAGCTTATCGGGTGCGGGAGTCACAGATACGCAGTATTTT
CDR3: CASSLSGAGVTDTQYF

size: .
J: TRBJ1-1
D: .
length: 14
V: TRBV27
DNA: TGTGCCAGCAGTTTAAACAGGGTGAAGACTGAAGCTTTCTTT
CDR3: CASSLNRVKTEAFF

size: .
J: TRBJ2-3
D: .
length: 15
V: TRBV6-5
DNA: TGTGCCAGCAGTTACCAGGGCTGGTTGTCAGATACGCAGTATTTT
CDR3: CASSYQGWLSDTQYF

size: few
J: TRBJ1-4
D: .
length: 11
V: TRBV29-1
DNA: TGCAGCGTCGCTCGAGGGGAAAAACTGTTTTTT
CDR3: CSVARGEKLFF

size: .
J: TRBJ1-2
D: TRBD1
length: 15
V: TRBV7-2
DNA: TGTGCCAGCAGCTCTTCCGGGACAGGATCCTATGGCTACACCTTC
CDR3: CASSSSGTGSYGYTF

size: once
J: TRBJ1-3
D: .
length: 14
V: TRBV10-2
DNA: TGCGCCAGCAGTAGGGGGACCGCGGGAAACACCATATATTTT
CDR3: CASSRGTAGNTIYF

size: .
J: TRBJ2-1
D: .
length: 16
V: TRBV18
DNA: TGTGCCAGCTCACAGCTCGGGACTCCGGCCATCAATGAGCAGTTCTTC
CDR3: CASSQLGTPAINEQFF

size: .
J: TRBJ2-5
D: TRBD2
length: 16
V: TRBV9
DNA: TGTGCCAGCAGCGTAGGGAGCGGGGGGGCCCGTGAGACCCAGTACTTC
CDR3: CASSVGSGGARETQYF

size: few
J: TRBJ1-6
D: .
length: 12
V: TRBV25-1
DNA: TGTGCCAGCAGTGTTGGGAGTTCACCCCTCCACTTT
CDR3: CASSVGSSPLHF

size: .
J: TRBJ2-2
D: .
length: 15
V: TRBV11-3
DNA: TGTGCCAGCAGCTTAGGTACAGGGCGGTCCGGGGAGCTGTTTTTT
CDR3: CASSLGTGRSGELFF

size: .
J: TRBJ2-7
D: TRBD2
length: 17
V: TRBV30
DNA: TGTGCCTGGAATCCATCTCGGACTAGCGGGGCTTCCTACGAGCAGTACTTC
CDR3: CAWNPSRTSGASYEQYF

size: .
J: TRBJ1-1
D: .
length: 13
V: TRBV7-6
DNA: TGTGCCAGCAGCCGAGGGCCGAACACTGAAGCTTTCTTT
CDR3: CASSRGPNTEAFF

size: .
J: TRBJ1-5
D: .
length: 14
V: TRBV5-8
DNA: TGTGCCAGCAGCTTGGCAACAGGCCGTAGGCCCCAGCATTTT
CDR3: CASSLATGRRPQHF

size: .
J: TRBJ2-7
D: TRBD1
length: 15
V: TRBV5-4
DNA: TGTGCCAGCAGCTTGGGACAGGGTTCCGTCTACGAGCAGTACTTC
CDR3: CASSLGQGSVYEQYF

size: .
J: TRBJ1-6
D: TRBD1
length: 17
V: TRBV7-3
DNA: TGTGCCAGCAGCTTAAAAGGGGACAGGTTCAATAATTCACCCCTCCACTTT
CDR3: CASSLKGDRFNNSPLHF

size: few
J: TRBJ1-5
D: .
length: 18
V: TRBV7-9
DNA: TGTGCCAGCAGCTATAGGCGGGTTGTCGGACAGCACGGTCAGCCCCAGCATTTT
CDR3: CASSYRRVVGQHGQPQHF

size: .
J: TRBJ2-1
D: TRBD2
length: 16
V: TRBV29-1
DNA: TGCAGCGTTGAAGCCTTTAGCGGGGGGGCCTACAATGAGCAGTTCTTC
CDR3: CSVEAFSGGAYNEQFF

size: .
J: TRBJ1-3
D: .
length: 12
V: TRBV29-1
DNA: TGCAGCGTTGGTGGAGGGGTTAACACCATATATTTT
CDR3: CSVGGGVNTIYF

size: .
J: TRBJ2-2
D: TRBD2
length: 15
V: TRBV6-5
DNA: TGTGCCAGCAGTATGACTAGCGGGGGAACCGGGGAGCTGTTTTTT
CDR3: CASSMTSGGTGELFF

size: .
J: TRBJ1-1
D: .
length: 13
V: TRBV12-3/TRBV12-4
DNA: TGTGCCAGCAGAGGACAGTTGAACACTGAAGCTTTCTTT
CDR3: CASRGQLNTEAFF

size: .
J: TRBJ2-2
D: .
length: 15
V: TRBV2
DNA: TGTGCCAGCAGCCAGACATGGCTTAACACCGGGGAGCTGTTTTTT
CDR3: CASSQTWLNTGELFF